Only a few counts were recorded for the clone carrying this T cell receptor beta chain. Its specificity is not known. TCRdb reanalysed the RT-PCR reads using MiXCR and keeps one entry per CDR3 protein. The repertoire has 650,000 or so distinct CDR3 sequences, about 14% of them found once; the top ten carry roughly 7.6%. These data originate in a study of response to subunit inactivated influenza vaccine. Study-level findings and limits: The study's authors posited that every seasonal influenza vaccination enlists few new T cells.

The germline gives CDR1 DFQATT, CDR2 SNEGSKA (reference sequence). This CDR3 has 16 residues. V lost 0 bases to trimming and J lost 4 bases, with 16 bases between them. Source: PBMCs from blood, taken 14 to 15 days before vaccination. This sequence originates from a man aged 45-65 years who received an inactivated influenza vaccine. The chain carries TRBV20-1 and TRBJ1-5; TRBD1 might be the D (6 bases). CDR3 sequence (DNA): TGCAGTGCTAGAGATCCCTTGGACAGAGTTAATCAGCCCCAGCATTTT. It encodes CSARDPLDRVNQPQHF.